These 4 T cell receptor beta chains came from one sample sequenced in a study of blood T cell repertoires in COVID-19. Clones were sequenced by immunoSEQ multiplex PCR, and TCRdb holds only the in-frame ones, with some missing. The table shows about 130,000 clones, with 84% occurring only once. The sample was peripheral blood. Receptors originate from a human donor in a cohort sampled during active COVID-19.

J is TRBJ2-7 and V is TRBV4-2; D may be TRBD1 (6 bases). The CDR3 extends over 19 amino acids. The germline gives CDR1 LGHNA, CDR2 YNFKEQ. Trimming stripped 1 base from V and 0 bases from J, with 22 bases between. CDR3 bases: TGTGCCAGCAGCCAAGGGATTGCCCCCTACGACAGGCGCTCCTACGAGCAGTACTTC. Encoded protein: CASSQGIAPYDRRSYEQYF.

This rearrangement joins TRBV29-1 to TRBJ2-1; 13 bases align to TRBD2. V gave up 4 bases and J gave up 5 bases; unmatched junction bases: 17. The CDR3 runs 19 residues. Germline CDR1 and CDR2: SQVTM and ANQGSEA. The CDR3 DNA sequence: TGCAGCGTTGTCGGGACTTCCGGGACTAGCGGGGCAAATAACAATGAGCAGTTCTTC. Protein product: CSVVGTSGTSGANNNEQFF.

The rearrangement links TRBV5-4 to TRBJ2-5, with D maybe TRBD1 (5 bases). V lost 1 base, J lost 1 base, and 11 bases lay in between. This CDR3 is 15 amino acids long. From germline, CDR1 is SGHNT and CDR2 YYREEE (reference sequence). CDR3 amino acids: CASSLMAQGQETQYF. CDR3 nucleotide sequence: TGTGCCAGCAGCTTGATGGCGCAGGGCCAAGAGACCCAGTACTTC.

The rearrangement uses TRBV20-1 and TRBJ1-2; D uncertain. This CDR3 has 11 residues. From germline, CDR1 is DFQATT and CDR2 SNEGSKA (reference sequence). The ends were cut back, 5 bases at V and 7 bases at J, with 11 bases in the middle. In DNA, the CDR3 is TGCAGTGCTTGGGAGTTGAGTGGCTACACCTTC. Encoded protein: CSAWELSGYTF.